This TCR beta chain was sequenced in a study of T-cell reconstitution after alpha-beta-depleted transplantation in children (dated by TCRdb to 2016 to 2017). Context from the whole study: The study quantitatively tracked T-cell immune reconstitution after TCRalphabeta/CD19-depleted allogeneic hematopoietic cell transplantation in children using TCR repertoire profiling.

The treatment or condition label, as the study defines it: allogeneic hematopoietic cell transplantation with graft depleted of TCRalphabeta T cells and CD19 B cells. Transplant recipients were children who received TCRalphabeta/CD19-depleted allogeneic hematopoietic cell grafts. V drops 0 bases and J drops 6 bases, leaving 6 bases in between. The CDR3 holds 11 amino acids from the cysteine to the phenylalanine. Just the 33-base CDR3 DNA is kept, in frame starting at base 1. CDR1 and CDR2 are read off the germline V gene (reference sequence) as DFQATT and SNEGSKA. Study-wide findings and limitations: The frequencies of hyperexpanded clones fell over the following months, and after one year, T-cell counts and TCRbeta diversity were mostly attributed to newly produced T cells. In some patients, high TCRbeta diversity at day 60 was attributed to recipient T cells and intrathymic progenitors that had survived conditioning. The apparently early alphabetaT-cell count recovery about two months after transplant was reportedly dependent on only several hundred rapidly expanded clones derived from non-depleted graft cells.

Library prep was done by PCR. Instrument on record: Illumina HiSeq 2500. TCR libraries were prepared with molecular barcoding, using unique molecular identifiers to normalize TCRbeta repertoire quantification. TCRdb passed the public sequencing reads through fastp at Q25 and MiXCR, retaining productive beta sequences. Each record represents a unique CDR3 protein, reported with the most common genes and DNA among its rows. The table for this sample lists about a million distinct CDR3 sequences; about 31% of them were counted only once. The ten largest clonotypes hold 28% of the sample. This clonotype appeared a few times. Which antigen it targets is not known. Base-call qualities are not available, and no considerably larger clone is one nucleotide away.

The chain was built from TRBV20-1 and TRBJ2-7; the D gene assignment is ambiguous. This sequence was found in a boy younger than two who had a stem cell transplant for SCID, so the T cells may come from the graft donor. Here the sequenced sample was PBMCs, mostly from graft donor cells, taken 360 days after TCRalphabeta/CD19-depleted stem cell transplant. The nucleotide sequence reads TGCAGTGCTAGAGAATCGGTCGAGCAGTACTTC. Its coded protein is CSARESVEQYF.